The sequence of this T cell receptor beta chain was determined in a study of shared T cell receptors in the human thymus. Germline CDR1 and CDR2: SGHTA and FQGNSA. With 5 bases clipped from V and 6 bases from J, the junction kept 12 bases outside the gene matches. This CDR3 is built from 15 residues. The repertoire was sequenced with immunoSEQ multiplex PCR; TCRdb's copy has only in-frame clones and lacks some. The table includes 700,000 or so clones, approximately 85% detected once. The sample was also linked to a second study, of human thymus T cells. From that report: Donation came from healthy Finnish infants having corrective surgery for congenital heart defects. The source of the thymus tissue was resections taken during corrective heart surgery. Use of V and J genes seemed skewed within the thymic and blood repertoires. Thymic repertoires from unrelated individuals overlapped highly, related research reported.

V usage is TRBV7-2 and J usage is TRBJ1-2; 7 bases line up with TRBD1. The sequence was obtained from a girl under two years old with a congenital heart defect. Sequencing was carried out using thymocytes. The CDR3 DNA follows: TGTGCCAGCAGCGACACACCCGGCAGGGGGGATGGCTACACCTTC. Protein sequence: CASSDTPGRGDGYTF.